The 23 T cell receptor beta chains below were found in one sample sequenced in a study of T-cell reconstitution after alpha-beta-depleted transplantation in children (dated by TCRdb to 2016 to 2017). Library preparation employed PCR. TCRdb shows the sequencer as Illumina HiSeq 2500. To normalize quantification of the TCRbeta repertoire, the TCR libraries were built with molecular barcoding that relied on unique molecular identifiers. The public reads were quality trimmed at Q25 with fastp and then assembled into clones with MiXCR by TCRdb, keeping productive beta chains. Rows with a matching CDR3 protein are joined into one entry that keeps the most common DNA and genes. Here the sample has roughly 200,000 distinct CDR3 sequences; under 9.5% occur a single time. Of the sample, over 5% falls within the top ten clones. Sequenced here: PBMCs from the stem cell graft donor, sampled from the stem cell graft. These receptors were collected from a human donor who donated a stem cell graft to a child with acute lymphoblastic leukemia.

This rearrangement joins TRBV9 to TRBJ2-1; D is perhaps TRBD2 (5 bases). CDR1 is SGDLS and CDR2 is YYNGEE in the germline V gene. The CDR3 contains 14 residues. Trimming left V 2 bases short and J 6 bases short, with 12 bases between. The CDR3 DNA follows: TGTGCCAGCAGCGTCCTCCTAGCTTCCAATGAGCAGTTCTTC. It codes for CASSVLLASNEQFF.

This clonotype was recorded many times. The rearrangement links TRBV5-1 to TRBJ2-3; possible D gene TRBD1, 6 bases. CDR1 and CDR2 (germline): SGHRS, YFSETQ. The CDR3 is 16 amino acids. Trimming removed 0 bases at V and 2 bases at J, with 13 bases between. CDR3 in amino acids: CASSLDGQQNTDTQYF. CDR3 DNA sequence: TGCGCCAGCAGCTTGGACGGACAGCAGAACACAGATACGCAGTATTTT.

This clonotype showed up many times. The chain has TRBV29-1 and TRBJ2-6; D perhaps matches TRBD1 (6 bases). V was shortened by 6 bases and J by 0 bases, with 15 bases between the two germline ends. The germline CDR1 and CDR2 sequences are SQVTM and ANQGSEA. The CDR3 has 16 amino acids. The chain's CDR3 is CSVSDSSSSGANVLTF. The CDR3 DNA sequence: TGCAGCGTATCGGACAGTTCAAGCTCTGGGGCCAACGTCCTGACTTTC. The full variable domain, in which reference TRBV29-1 and TRBJ2-6 provide the parts outside the CDR3, is SAVISQKPSRDICQRGTSLTIQCQVDSQVTMMFWYRQQPGQSLTLIATANQGSEATYESGFVIDKFPISRPNLTFSTLTVSNMSPEDSSIYLCSVSDSSSSGANVLTFGAGSRLTVL.

In this sample, this clonotype turned up many times. The gene calls are TRBV5-1 and TRBJ1-6; weak D call: TRBD1 (6 bases). The CDR3 is 14 amino acids. CDR1 and CDR2 from the germline V gene are SGHRS and YFSETQ. Trimming left V 1 base short and J 7 bases short, with 9 bases between. CDR3 protein: CASSLTGPNSPLHF. The CDR3 region has the DNA TGCGCCAGCAGCTTGACAGGGCCCAATTCACCCCTCCACTTT.

In its sample, this clonotype was seen a few times. The chain uses TRBV5-1 and TRBJ1-6; D is ambiguous. V gave up 0 bases and J gave up 5 bases, with 9 bases separating them. The CDR3 loop spans 15 amino acids. Germline V gene lookup returns CDR1 SGHRS and CDR2 YFSETQ. CDR3 in amino acids: CASSLGTADNSPLHF. In DNA form, the CDR3 reads TGCGCCAGCAGCTTGGGAACAGCAGATAATTCACCCCTCCACTTT.

This clonotype was observed a handful of times. This chain joins TRBV27 and TRBJ1-2; 8 bases align to TRBD1. This CDR3 region has 14 residues. Germline lookup yields CDR1 MNHEY and CDR2 SMNVEV (reference sequence). V shed 5 bases and J 2 bases; nucleotides not matched to a gene: 4. The CDR3 here is CASSIQGANYGYTF. In nucleotides, the CDR3 is TGTGCCAGCAGTATCCAGGGGGCCAACTATGGCTACACCTTC.

This chain links TRBV3-1 with TRBJ1-1; D gene ambiguous. The germline V gene encodes CDR1 LGHDT and CDR2 YNNKEL (reference sequence). CDR3 length: 12 residues. Trimming took off 1 base at V and 4 bases at J, with 4 bases between the two ends. The CDR3 sequence is CASSQVPTEAFF. The CDR3 coding sequence is TGTGCCAGCAGCCAAGTACCCACTGAAGCTTTCTTT.

This clonotype turned up a few times. The chain links TRBV2 to TRBJ2-3; a possible D gene is TRBD2 (6 bases). The V gene's germline CDR1 is SNHLY and CDR2 FYNNEI. Deletions cut 11 bases from V and 5 bases from J, with 11 bases between. The CDR3 consists of 11 residues. CDR3 amino acids: CASGEVDTQYF. As DNA, the CDR3 is TGTGCCTCGGGGGAGGTAGATACGCAGTATTTT.

V is TRBV18 and J is TRBJ1-1; D perhaps matches TRBD1 (5 bases). V lost 5 bases and J lost 7, with 11 bases in between. Germline CDR1 reads KGHSH; CDR2 reads LQKENI. CDR3 length equals 12 residues. CDR3: CASSGTGLEAFF. CDR3 DNA: TGTGCCAGCTCAGGGACCGGTCTTGAAGCTTTCTTT. Drawing the rest from reference TRBV18 and TRBJ1-1, the complete variable domain is NAGVMQNPRHLVRRRGQEARLRCSPMKGHSHVYWYRQLPEEGLKFMVYLQKENIIDESGMPKERFSAEFPKEGPSILRIQQVVRGDSAAYFCASSGTGLEAFFGQGTRLTVV.

This chain links TRBV6-2 or TRBV6-3 with TRBJ1-5; 10 bases line up with TRBD1. The germline CDR1 and CDR2 sequences are MNHEY and SVGEGT. The CDR3 consists of 15 residues. The ends lost 5 bases at V and 7 bases at J; junction bases unmatched: 8. In nucleotides, the CDR3 is TGTGCCAGCAGTCCCGGGACAGGGGTTCGACAGCCCCAGCATTTT. Translating gives CASSPGTGVRQPQHF.

The chain couples TRBV12-5 to TRBJ1-1, with D maybe TRBD1 (5 bases). Germline CDR1 reads LGHNT; CDR2 reads FRNRAP. This CDR3 region has 12 residues. The ends were cut back, 5 bases at V and 3 bases at J, with 7 bases in the middle. This CDR3 reads CASGLGDTEAFF. The CDR3 bases are TGTGCTAGTGGTCTAGGGGACACTGAAGCTTTCTTT.

The chain joins TRBV6-1 to TRBJ2-7; 9 nucleotides line up with TRBD1. The J segment lost 3 bases and the V segment lost 8 bases, leaving 5 bases of the junction unmatched. Germline V CDR1 and CDR2: MNHNS, SASEGT. The length of the CDR3 is 13 residues. The CDR3 here is CASGGTGFYEQYF. The CDR3 DNA follows: TGTGCCAGCGGTGGGACAGGGTTCTACGAGCAGTACTTC.

The chain joins TRBV25-1 to TRBJ2-2; D uncertain. Germline V gene data show CDR1 as MGHDK and CDR2 as SYGVNS. Trimming stripped 7 bases from V and 2 bases from J, with 14 bases between. CDR3 length equals 15 residues. The CDR3 DNA reads TGTGCCAGCACCTTAACGGAAAGTAACACCGGGGAGCTGTTTTTT. Translation: CASTLTESNTGELFF.

This clonotype was detected ten times or more. The V gene is TRBV13, the J gene TRBJ1-1; D gene unclear. Germline-derived CDR1 and CDR2 are PRHDT and FYEKMQ (reference sequence). Trimming took 0 bases from V and 6 from J, leaving 17 bases between them. This CDR3 region has 16 residues. CDR3 nucleotides: TGTGCCAGCAGCTTAGGTTATTCGTGGGAAAAGGCTGAAGCTTTCTTT. Its translation is CASSLGYSWEKAEAFF.

The rearrangement uses TRBV5-1 and TRBJ2-7, with D perhaps matching TRBD1 (6 bases). Trimming stripped 4 bases from V and 2 bases from J, with 13 bases between. CDR1 and CDR2 from the germline V gene are SGHRS and YFSETQ. The CDR3 covers 14 residues. CDR3 amino acids: CASSARQETYEQYF. CDR3 nucleotides: TGCGCCAGCAGCGCGAGACAGGAAACCTACGAGCAGTACTTC.

The V and J genes are TRBV2 and TRBJ2-5, with 8 positions matching TRBD2. V was pared by 3 bases and J by 5 bases, with 11 bases of the junction left unmatched. The CDR3 extends over 16 amino acids. Germline V gene sequence: CDR1 SNHLY, CDR2 FYNNEI. CDR3 sequence reads: CASSDGGSGGWETQYF. CDR3 nucleotides: TGTGCCAGCAGTGACGGGGGGAGCGGGGGCTGGGAGACCCAGTACTTC.

This clonotype has just a few counts. The gene calls are TRBV7-9 and TRBJ2-2; the match to TRBD2 covers 11 bases. CDR1 and CDR2 (germline): SEHNR, FQNEAQ (reference sequence). The CDR3 spans 16 residues. With V trimmed by 5 bases and J by 4 bases, 6 bases remained unmatched. The CDR3 protein is CASSDSGLAGTGELFF. DNA for the CDR3: TGTGCCAGCAGCGATAGCGGACTAGCGGGCACCGGGGAGCTGTTTTTT.

This chain links TRBV6-5 with TRBJ1-1, with 7 bases matching TRBD1. Trimming cost V 11 bases and J 0 bases; bases outside gene matches: 3. CDR1 is MNHEY, CDR2 SVGAGI, per germline. The CDR3 consists of 12 residues. The CDR3 DNA sequence: TGTGCCGCACAGGGGTTGAACACTGAAGCTTTCTTT. Encoded protein: CAAQGLNTEAFF.

This chain joins TRBV20-1 and TRBJ2-7; the D gene is possibly TRBD1 (6 bases). Germline assignment: CDR1 DFQATT and CDR2 SNEGSKA (reference sequence). The CDR3 loop spans 13 amino acids. V was cut by 5 bases and J by 4 bases, with 15 bases left in between. The CDR3 DNA sequence: TGCAGTGCTGGCGAGGGACAAACATACGAGCAGTACTTC. This sequence encodes CSAGEGQTYEQYF.

This clonotype was seen only a few times. The chain has TRBV12-3 or TRBV12-4 and TRBJ2-7; maybe TRBD1 (7 bases). The CDR3 is made up of 13 amino acids. Trimming removed 3 bases at V and 7 bases at J, with 13 bases between. The CDR3 loop is CASSLGRGEEQYF. As DNA, the CDR3 is TGTGCCAGCAGTTTGGGCAGGGGGGAAGAGCAGTACTTC.

CDR3 nucleotide sequence: TGCGCCAGCAGCGTCCAGGGACCTAGCACAGATACGCAGTATTTT. It codes for CASSVQGPSTDTQYF. This chain joins TRBV5-1 and TRBJ2-3, with D perhaps TRBD1 or TRBD2 (5 bases each). V gave up 4 bases and J gave up 0 bases, with 12 bases separating them. Germline V CDR1 and CDR2: SGHRS, YFSETQ. There are 15 residues in the CDR3.

This clonotype has a single count. The J gene is TRBJ1-2, the V gene TRBV7-9; D gene unclear. V was trimmed by 3 bases and J by 3 bases, leaving 5 bases between them. The CDR3 totals 12 residues. Germline-derived CDR1 and CDR2 are SEHNR and FQNEAQ (reference sequence). The DNA of the CDR3 is TGTGCCAGCAGCTTTCCATACTATGGCTACACCTTC. The encoded protein is CASSFPYYGYTF.

The sample holds many counts of this clonotype. The V gene is TRBV6-1, the J gene TRBJ1-2; 7 positions agree with TRBD1. The CDR3 has 16 amino acids. CDR1 and CDR2 from the germline V gene are MNHNS and SASEGT. The trim removed 4 bases at V and 0 bases at J, leaving 8 bases unmatched. The CDR3 nucleotides read TGTGCCAGCAGTGGAAACTCAGGGGGAGCTAACTATGGCTACACCTTC. This encodes CASSGNSGGANYGYTF.